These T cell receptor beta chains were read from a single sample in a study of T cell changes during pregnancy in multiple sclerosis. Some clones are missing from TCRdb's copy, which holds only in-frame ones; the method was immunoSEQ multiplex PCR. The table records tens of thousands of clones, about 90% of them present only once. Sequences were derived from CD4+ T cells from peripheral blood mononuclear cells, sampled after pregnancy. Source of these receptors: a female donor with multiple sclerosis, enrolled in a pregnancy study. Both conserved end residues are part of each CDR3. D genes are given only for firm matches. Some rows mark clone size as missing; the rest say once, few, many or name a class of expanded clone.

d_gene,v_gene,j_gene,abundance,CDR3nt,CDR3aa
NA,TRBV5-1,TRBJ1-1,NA,TGCGCCAGCAACTTGGGTCACCTGAACAGGGAAAACACTGAAGCTTTCTTT,CASNLGHLNRENTEAFF
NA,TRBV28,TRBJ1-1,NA,TGTGCCAGCAGTTTACCCGTAGCCAACGCTGAAGCTTTCTTT,CASSLPVANAEAFF
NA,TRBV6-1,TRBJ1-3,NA,TGTGCCAGCATTAGAAATCGCTCTGGAAACACCATATATTTT,CASIRNRSGNTIYF
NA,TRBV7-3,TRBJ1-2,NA,TGTGCCAGCAGCGGCAGTGTAGGCTACACCTTC,CASSGSVGYTF
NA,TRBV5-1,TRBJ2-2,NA,TGCGCCAGCAGTTTGCAGCCAGGCGCCGGGGAGCTGTTTTTT,CASSLQPGAGELFF
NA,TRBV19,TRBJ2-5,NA,TGTGCCAGTAGTATGGTAAGGGGATCTGTCCTCGGAGAGACCCAGTACTTC,CASSMVRGSVLGETQYF
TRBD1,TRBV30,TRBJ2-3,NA,TGTGCCTGGGCCGGGACAGGGGGTACGACAGATACGCAGTATTTT,CAWAGTGGTTDTQYF
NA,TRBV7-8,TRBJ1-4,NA,TGTGCCAGCACCCAAGAGGTCAGGGCGAATGAAAAACTGTTTTTT,CASTQEVRANEKLFF
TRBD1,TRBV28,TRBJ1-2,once,TGTGCCAGCAGACCCCGAGGGGACAGGGGACCCGCCGCATATGGCTACACCTTC,CASRPRGDRGPAAYGYTF
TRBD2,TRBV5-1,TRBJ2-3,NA,TGCGCCAGCAGCCTCACCCCACTAGCGACTTCCACAGATACGCAGTATTTT,CASSLTPLATSTDTQYF
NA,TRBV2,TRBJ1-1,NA,TGTGCCAGCAGCCCCAGGGTTAAGAATGCCCGTTACACTACGAACACTGAAGCTTTCTTT,CASSPRVKNARYTTNTEAFF
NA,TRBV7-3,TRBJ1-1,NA,TGTGCCAGCAGCTCCTACAGGGCCACTGAAGCTTTCTTT,CASSSYRATEAFF
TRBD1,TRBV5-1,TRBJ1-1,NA,TGCGCCAGCAGCTCGACAGGGGAGAACACTGAAGCTTTCTTT,CASSSTGENTEAFF
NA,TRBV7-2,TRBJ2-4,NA,TGTGCCAGCAGCCTGGACATCCTAGCCAAAAACATTCAGTACTTC,CASSLDILAKNIQYF
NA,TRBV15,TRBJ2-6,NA,TGTGCCACCAGCAGACACCGGGACATCAGCTCTGGGGCCAACGTCCTGACTTTC,CATSRHRDISSGANVLTF
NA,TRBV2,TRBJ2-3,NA,TGTGCCAGCAGATTGTCGGGGGATACGCAGTATTTT,CASRLSGDTQYF
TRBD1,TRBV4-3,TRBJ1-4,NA,TGCGCCAGCAGCCAAGCCGATAAGACAGGGACTGAAAAACTGTTTTTT,CASSQADKTGTEKLFF
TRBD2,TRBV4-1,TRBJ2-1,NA,TGCGCCTCTTCGGGGACTAGCGGGTACAATGAGCAGTTCTTC,CASSGTSGYNEQFF
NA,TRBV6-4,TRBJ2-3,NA,TGTGCCAGCAGTGGGGGCAGCACAGATACGCAGTATTTT,CASSGGSTDTQYF
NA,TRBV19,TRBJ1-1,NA,TGTGCCAGTAGTATAACTACTCGCGGTCCTGAAGCTTTCTTT,CASSITTRGPEAFF
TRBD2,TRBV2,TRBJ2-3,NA,TGTGCCAGCAGTGAACTAGCGGGGGGGCCTGGTACGCAGTATTTT,CASSELAGGPGTQYF
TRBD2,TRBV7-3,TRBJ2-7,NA,TGTGCCAGCATCCTAGGTAGAGGACTAGCGGGAGGGCCGTCCTACGAGCAGTACTTC,CASILGRGLAGGPSYEQYF
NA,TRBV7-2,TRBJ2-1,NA,TGTGCCAGCAGCATCTCGACAGCGAACAATGAGCAGTTCTTC,CASSISTANNEQFF
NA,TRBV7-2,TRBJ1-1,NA,TGTGCCAGCAGCTTAGGCCCAGTACGGGGCACTGAAGCTTTCTTT,CASSLGPVRGTEAFF
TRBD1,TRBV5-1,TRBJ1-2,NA,TGCGCCAGCAGCGTAGCCGGGACAGGGGGCGGATATGGCTACACCTTC,CASSVAGTGGGYGYTF
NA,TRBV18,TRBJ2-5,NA,TGTGCCAGCTCACCGTTAAGGGTGGCGGGAGAGACCCAGTACTTC,CASSPLRVAGETQYF
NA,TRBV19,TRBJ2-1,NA,TGTGCCAGTAGTATCGTCGGGATCTCCTACAATGAGCAGTTCTTC,CASSIVGISYNEQFF
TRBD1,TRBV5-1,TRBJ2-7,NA,TGCGCCAGCAGCCGAGGTCTGGGACAGCTTACCTACGAGCAGTACTTC,CASSRGLGQLTYEQYF
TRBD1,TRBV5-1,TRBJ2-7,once,TGCGCCAGCAGCTTGGTAATAGGGGGACAGGGGTCCTACGAGCAGTACTTC,CASSLVIGGQGSYEQYF
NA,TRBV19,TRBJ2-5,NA,TGTGCCAGTAGTATCGGGGGACTGAGGAGGGAGACCCAGTACTTC,CASSIGGLRRETQYF
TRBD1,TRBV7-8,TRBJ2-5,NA,TGTGCCAGCAGCCCAGGGGGCCAAGAGACCCAGTACTTC,CASSPGGQETQYF
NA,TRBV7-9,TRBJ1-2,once,TGTGCCAGCAGCTTCCTGATCACAGGGAACTATGGCTACACCTTC,CASSFLITGNYGYTF
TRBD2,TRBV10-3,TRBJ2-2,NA,TGTGCCATCAAAACGCTAGCGGGGGGGCCTCACACCGGGGAGCTGTTTTTT,CAIKTLAGGPHTGELFF
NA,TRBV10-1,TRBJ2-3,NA,TGCGCCAGCAGTGTAGAATGGGGCAGGGGACCCACAGATACGCAGTATTTT,CASSVEWGRGPTDTQYF
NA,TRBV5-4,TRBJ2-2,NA,TGTGCCAGCAGGTACGGGGAGCTGTTTTTT,CASRYGELFF
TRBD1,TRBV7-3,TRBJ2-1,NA,TGTGCCAGCAGCTCAAGAACAGGGGGGTCCTACAATGAGCAGTTCTTC,CASSSRTGGSYNEQFF
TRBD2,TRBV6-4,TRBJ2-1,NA,TGTGCCAGCAGTTTGGGAAGCGGGAGGAGAGATGAGCAGTTCTTC,CASSLGSGRRDEQFF